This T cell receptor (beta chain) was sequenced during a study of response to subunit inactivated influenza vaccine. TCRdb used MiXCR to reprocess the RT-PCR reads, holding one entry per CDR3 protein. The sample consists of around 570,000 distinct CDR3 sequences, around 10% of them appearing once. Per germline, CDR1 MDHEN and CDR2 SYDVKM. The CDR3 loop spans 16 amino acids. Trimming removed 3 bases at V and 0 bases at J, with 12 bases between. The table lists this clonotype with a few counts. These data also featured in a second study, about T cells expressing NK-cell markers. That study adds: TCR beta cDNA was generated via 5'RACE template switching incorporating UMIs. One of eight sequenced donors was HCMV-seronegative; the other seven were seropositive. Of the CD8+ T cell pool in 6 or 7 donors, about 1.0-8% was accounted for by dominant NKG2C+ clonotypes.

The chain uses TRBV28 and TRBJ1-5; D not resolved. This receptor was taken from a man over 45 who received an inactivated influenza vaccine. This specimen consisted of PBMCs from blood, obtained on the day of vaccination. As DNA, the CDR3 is TGTGCCAGCAGTTTTCGTTTCAGCGATAGCAATCAGCCCCAGCATTTT. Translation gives CASSFRFSDSNQPQHF.